The 25 T cell receptor beta chains listed next were all sequenced from one sample in a study of cytomegalovirus exposure and HLA in healthy donors. 13 Jbeta primers and 60 Vbeta primers were used for the PCR. Profiling relied on immunoSEQ multiplex PCR, and the TCRdb table lists in-frame clones only, not all of them. The repertoire holds some 150,000 clones, with about four fifths as singletons. The sample comprised PBMCs. The receptors shown here come from a woman in her thirties or forties in good health and CMV-seronegative.

The chain recombines TRBV7-6 with TRBJ1-1, with D possibly TRBD1 on 6 matching bases. The ends were cut back, 4 bases at V and 3 bases at J, with 12 bases in the middle. The CDR3 runs to 14 residues. The germline CDR1 and CDR2 sequences are SGHVS and FNYEAQ. The CDR3 coding sequence is TGTGCCAGCAGCTGGGGGGGCCGGGACACTGAAGCTTTCTTT. It yields the protein CASSWGGRDTEAFF.

The V and J genes are TRBV4-1 and TRBJ2-5, with no clear D. The CDR3 runs 15 residues. Trimming left V 0 bases short and J 2 bases short, with 10 bases between. CDR1 and CDR2 from the germline V gene are MGHRA and YSYEKL. Written as DNA, the CDR3 is TGCGCCAGCAGCCAAGATCGAGTGAGACAAGAGACCCAGTACTTC. Residues: CASSQDRVRQETQYF.

The rearrangement links TRBV6-5 to TRBJ2-3; D is unclear. Trimming removed 1 base from V and 0 bases from J, with 11 bases in between. Germline V gives CDR1 MNHEY, CDR2 SVGAGI. The CDR3 runs to 16 residues. Here the CDR3 DNA reads TGTGCCAGCAGTTACTTGGTCGGAGCAAGCACAGATACGCAGTATTTT. Translating it yields CASSYLVGASTDTQYF.

The rearrangement links TRBV27 to TRBJ1-1; D may be TRBD1 (6 bases). In germline, CDR1 is MNHEY, CDR2 SMNVEV (reference sequence). The V end was cut by 2 bases, the J end by 5 bases, with 12 bases between. The CDR3 sequence is 14 residues long. The CDR3 protein is CASSLNGGRTEAFF. As DNA, the CDR3 is TGTGCCAGCAGTTTAAATGGGGGCCGAACTGAAGCTTTCTTT.

The chain joins TRBV19 to TRBJ1-1; D gene unclear. Trimming took 9 bases from V and 4 from J, leaving 15 bases between them. The CDR3 has 13 residues. Germline lookup yields CDR1 LNHDA and CDR2 SQIVND (reference sequence). CDR3 sequence reads: CASSPDSTTEAFF. The CDR3 nucleotides read TGTGCCAGCTCTCCCGACTCTACCACTGAAGCTTTCTTT.

The rearrangement joins TRBV7-3 to TRBJ2-7; 9 positions agree with TRBD2. Germline loops: CDR1 SGHTA, CDR2 FQGTGA. After removal of 0 bases from V and 4 bases from J, the junction contained 4 bases not matched to a gene. The CDR3 is 15 residues long. DNA of the CDR3: TGTGCCAGCAGCTTAACGGGCGGGGGGGCGTACGAGCAGTACTTC. Its protein product is CASSLTGGGAYEQYF.

This clone appeared a single time. The rearrangement uses TRBV7-8 and TRBJ1-1; 9 nucleotides agree with TRBD1. CDR1 and CDR2 (germline): SGHVS, FQNEAQ. Germline trimming cut 1 base from V and 2 bases from J; bases unmatched to any gene: 8. The CDR3 sequence is 17 residues long. In DNA, the CDR3 is TGTGCCAGCAGCTTAGTTTTGACAGGGGGGGGTAACACTGAAGCTTTCTTT. Its protein is CASSLVLTGGGNTEAFF. The variable domain in full, completed from reference TRBV7-8 and TRBJ1-1, reads GAGVSQSPRYKVAKRGQDVALRCDPISGHVSLFWYQQALGQGPEFLTYFQNEAQLDKSGLPSDRFFAERPEGSVSTLKIQRTQQEDSAVYLCASSLVLTGGGNTEAFFGQGTRLTVV.

V gene TRBV6-1 combines with J gene TRBJ2-5, with TRBD2 matching over 8 bases. This CDR3 has 16 residues. Trimming removed 1 base from V and 5 bases from J; junction bases left unmatched: 9. Looked up from germline, CDR1 is MNHNS and CDR2 is SASEGT. The CDR3 DNA sequence: TGTGCCAGCAGTGAAGTAGGAGCGGGGGCCTGGGAGACCCAGTACTTC. This codes for CASSEVGAGAWETQYF.

This clone has just a few counts. J is TRBJ1-5 and V is TRBV7-2, with D possibly matching TRBD1 (5 bases). Trimming pared 3 bases from V and 3 bases from J, leaving 12 bases between. CDR3 length: 15 residues. CDR1 and CDR2 (germline): SGHTA, FQGNSA. Here the CDR3 DNA reads TGTGCCAGCAGCTTGACAGCGGGGTACAATCAGCCCCAGCATTTT. This gives the protein CASSLTAGYNQPQHF.

The table lists this clone with a count of one. The sample has other DNA sequences that encode this CDR3 too. V and J are TRBV5-1 and TRBJ1-1, with D tentatively TRBD1 (6 bases). CDR1 and CDR2 (germline): SGHRS, YFSETQ. V was trimmed by 0 bases and J by 3 bases, leaving 6 bases between them. CDR3 length: 13 amino acids. CDR3 in amino acids: CASSLAGDTEAFF. The CDR3 DNA reads as TGCGCCAGCAGCTTGGCAGGGGACACTGAAGCTTTCTTT.

V gene TRBV23-1 combines with J gene TRBJ1-4, with 8 bases aligning to TRBD1. TRBV23-1 is reported as an ORF; its role is uncertain. The length of the CDR3 is 22 residues. After removal of 4 bases from V and 0 bases from J, the junction contained 22 bases not matched to a gene. CDR3 bases: TGCGCCAGCAGTCTTCCGGGACAGGCTCTATCAATTGGTCCCTCAACTAATGAAAAACTGTTTTTT. It specifies CASSLPGQALSIGPSTNEKLFF.

This sequence joins TRBV6-5 and TRBJ1-2, with D possibly matching TRBD1 (5 bases). Germline CDR1 reads MNHEY; CDR2 reads SVGAGI. Trimming cost V 5 bases and J 1 base, with 8 bases left between them. The CDR3 contains 13 residues. Written as DNA, the CDR3 is TGTGCCAGCAGTAAGACAGTTAACTATGGCTACACCTTC. Amino acid sequence: CASSKTVNYGYTF.

The V and J genes are TRBV5-6 and TRBJ2-5, with TRBD1 identical over 8 bases. The assigned J gene may be wrong: the sequence end matches TRBJ2-7 better. Per the germline V gene, CDR1 is SGHDT and CDR2 is YYEEEE. The CDR3 length is 13 residues. This CDR3 is CASSGVQGDEQYF. For the CDR3, the DNA is TGTGCCAGCAGCGGGGTACAGGGGGACGAGCAGTACTTC.

V is TRBV6-6 and J is TRBJ2-3, with D perhaps TRBD2 (6 bases). V was pared by 2 bases and J by 3 bases, with 12 bases between. This CDR3 is built from 15 residues. Germline assignment: CDR1 MNHNY and CDR2 SVGAGI (reference sequence). The chain's CDR3 is CASSYRDSKTDTQYF. CDR3 DNA sequence: TGTGCCAGCAGTTACCGGGACTCGAAGACAGATACGCAGTATTTT.

The chain combines TRBV10-3 with TRBJ1-2; TRBD1 matches at 11 bases. CDR1 and CDR2 (germline): ENHRY, SYGVKD. Trimming took 0 bases from V and 4 from J; bases not matched to a gene: 7. The CDR3 is made up of 17 amino acids. The CDR3 sequence: CAISESTIGTGGYGYTF. The CDR3 region has the DNA TGTGCCATCAGTGAGTCGACTATCGGGACAGGGGGCTATGGCTACACCTTC.

V is TRBV4-3 and J is TRBJ1-6; D possibly corresponds to TRBD1 (6 bases). The germline V gene has CDR1 LGHNA and CDR2 YSLEER. The V end was cut by 4 bases, the J end by 7 bases, with 23 bases between. The CDR3 has 18 amino acids. CDR3 nucleotides: TGCGCCAGCAGCCTCTTTATAAGTGCCGGACAGTTGAATTCACCCCTCCACTTT. Translating gives CASSLFISAGQLNSPLHF.

Details on this clone: Other DNA sequences in this sample translate to the same CDR3. The chain is built from TRBV18 and TRBJ1-1, with TRBD1 matching over 11 bases. The CDR3 length is 14 residues. The trim removed 3 bases at V and 5 bases at J, leaving 2 bases unmatched. The V gene's germline CDR1 is KGHSH and CDR2 LQKENI. The DNA of the CDR3 is TGTGCCAGCTCACCGGGACAGGGGGAGACTGAAGCTTTCTTT. Translation gives CASSPGQGETEAFF.

The gene calls are TRBV27 and TRBJ2-5, with a possible D match to TRBD2 (5 bases). The CDR3 is 12 amino acids. Germline-derived CDR1 and CDR2 are MNHEY and SMNVEV (reference sequence). Trimming cost V 8 bases and J 9 bases, with 16 bases left between them. CDR3 region: CASRTGFRPQYF. The CDR3 DNA sequence: TGTGCCAGCCGGACTGGGTTTCGGCCCCAGTACTTC.

V and J are TRBV6-4 and TRBJ2-1; the match to TRBD2 covers 7 bases. The CDR3 spans 14 residues. Trimming at V came to 7 bases and at J to 5 bases, leaving 8 bases not matched to a gene. From germline, CDR1 is MRHNA and CDR2 SNTAGT. In DNA form, the CDR3 reads TGTGCCAGCACCTTGGGGGGGAAAAACAATGAGCAGTTCTTC. Its protein is CASTLGGKNNEQFF.

The DNA of the CDR3 is TGCGCCAGCAGGCCGGGACAGACTAACTATGGCTACACCTTC. Encoded protein: CASRPGQTNYGYTF. The rearrangement joins TRBV4-1 to TRBJ1-2; 7 nucleotides agree with TRBD1. This CDR3 comprises 14 residues. Germline CDR1 and CDR2: MGHRA and YSYEKL. The trim removed 6 bases at V and 0 bases at J, leaving 4 bases unmatched.

The chain is built from TRBV7-9 and TRBJ1-4; unclear D gene. Germline V gives CDR1 SEHNR, CDR2 FQNEAQ (reference sequence). Trimming took off 0 bases at V and 7 bases at J, with 12 bases between the two ends. The CDR3 runs to 15 residues. The CDR3 loop reads CASSLAQTISEKLFF. The CDR3 DNA is TGTGCCAGCAGCTTAGCGCAGACAATTAGTGAAAAACTGTTTTTT. Supplemented by reference TRBV7-9 and TRBJ1-4, the full variable domain reads DTGVSQNPRHKITKRGQNVTFRCDPISEHNRLYWYRQTLGQGPEFLTYFQNEAQLEKSRLLSDRFSAERPKGSFSTLEIQRTEQGDSAMYLCASSLAQTISEKLFFGSGTQLSVL.

The gene calls are TRBV2 and TRBJ2-2; the D gene is possibly TRBD2 (6 bases). V lost 3 bases, J lost 1 base, and 6 bases lay in between. Germline-derived CDR1 and CDR2 are SNHLY and FYNNEI. The CDR3 sequence is 14 residues long. CDR3 nucleotide sequence: TGTGCCAGCAGTGACGGGGGGAACACCGGGGAGCTGTTTTTT. This gives the protein CASSDGGNTGELFF.

As to this clone: Germline is not matched at one junction end, which may reflect a read error. The chain uses TRBV2 and TRBJ1-4, with TRBD1 as a possible D gene (6 bases). CDR3 length equals 17 residues. Germline lookup yields CDR1 SNHLY and CDR2 FYNNEI. CDR3 in amino acids: CASRDPRGGTTNEKLFF. The CDR3 DNA follows: TGTGCCAGCCGTGACCCCCGTGGGGGCACAACTAATGAAAAACTGTTTTTT. The full variable domain, with the rest looked up from reference TRBV2 and TRBJ1-4, is EPEVTQTPSHQVTQMGQEVILRCVPISNHLYFYWYRQILGQKVEFLVSFYNNEISEKSEIFDDQFSVERPDGSNFTLKIRSTKLEDSAMYFCASRDPRGGTTNEKLFFGSGTQLSVL.

This clone was seen a few times. The J gene is TRBJ1-2, the V gene TRBV5-1; D unresolved. Trimming stripped 0 bases from V and 7 bases from J, with 13 bases between. This CDR3 comprises 14 residues. CDR1 and CDR2 (germline): SGHRS, YFSETQ. In DNA, the CDR3 is TGCGCCAGCAGCTTGGACGCCGTTTCCGGTGGCTACACCTTC. This gives the protein CASSLDAVSGGYTF. Based on the CDR3 plus reference TRBV5-1 and TRBJ1-2, the full variable domain is KAGVTQTPRYLIKTRGQQVTLSCSPISGHRSVSWYQQTPGQGLQFLFEYFSETQRNKGNFPGRFSGRQFSNSRSEMNVSTLELGDSALYLCASSLDAVSGGYTFGSGTRLTVV.

The V and J genes are TRBV5-6 and TRBJ1-6; D ambiguous. Per the germline V gene, CDR1 is SGHDT and CDR2 is YYEEEE. This CDR3 has 14 residues. Trimming shortened V by 4 bases and J by 6 bases, and 11 bases separated the two germline ends. CDR3 amino acids: CASSVDILNSPLHF. The CDR3 bases are TGTGCCAGCAGCGTAGACATACTTAATTCACCCCTCCACTTT.